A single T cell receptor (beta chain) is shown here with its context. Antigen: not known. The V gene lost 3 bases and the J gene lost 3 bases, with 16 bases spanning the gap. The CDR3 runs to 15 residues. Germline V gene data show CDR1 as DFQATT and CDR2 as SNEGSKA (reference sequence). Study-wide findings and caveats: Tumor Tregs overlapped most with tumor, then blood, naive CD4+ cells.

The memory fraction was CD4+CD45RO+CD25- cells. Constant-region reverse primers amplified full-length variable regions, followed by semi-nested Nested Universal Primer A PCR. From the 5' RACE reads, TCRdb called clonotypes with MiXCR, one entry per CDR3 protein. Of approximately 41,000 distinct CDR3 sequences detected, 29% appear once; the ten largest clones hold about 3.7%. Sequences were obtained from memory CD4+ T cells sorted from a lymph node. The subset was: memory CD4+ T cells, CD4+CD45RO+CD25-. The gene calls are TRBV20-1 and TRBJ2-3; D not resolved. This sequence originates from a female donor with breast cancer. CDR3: CSARRPRRRTDTQYF. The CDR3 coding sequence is TGCAGTGCTAGGAGACCTCGGCGGCGGACAGATACGCAGTATTTT.